The rows below give T cell receptor beta chains drawn from one sample of a study of shared clonotypes between healthy human individuals. TCRdb's copy holds only in-frame clones and misses some; the assay was immunoSEQ multiplex PCR. The sample shows some 2,100,000 clones, almost 96% of them seen only once. Sequencing was carried out using naive CD4+ T cells sorted from blood. The receptors originated from a man younger than 30 in good health. Each CDR3 is given with its conserved first and last residue. A D gene is named only where the DNA matches it firmly. Clone size, where shown, is once, few, many, or a class for clones that have expanded.

.	TRBV9	.	TRBJ1-1	CASSVGPLNTEAFF	TGTGCCAGCAGCGTAGGGCCCTTGAACACTGAAGCTTTCTTT
TRBD1	TRBV7-2	.	TRBJ1-2	CASSERQGELGGYTF	TGTGCCAGCAGCGAAAGACAGGGTGAATTAGGGGGCTACACCTTC
.	TRBV4-3	.	TRBJ1-6	CASSQEGLTYNSPLHF	TGCGCCAGCAGCCAAGAGGGTCTAACCTATAATTCACCCCTCCACTTT
.	TRBV27	.	TRBJ1-5	CASSLTGQPQHF	TGTGCCAGCAGTTTAACTGGTCAGCCCCAGCATTTT
.	TRBV18	.	TRBJ2-4	CASSPPRGADKNIQYF	TGTGCCAGCTCCCCTCCCCGAGGGGCCGACAAAAACATTCAGTACTTC
.	TRBV18	once	TRBJ2-4	CASSPQDSLAKNIQYF	TGTGCCAGCTCACCCCAGGATTCGCTAGCCAAAAACATTCAGTACTTC
.	TRBV4-3	.	TRBJ2-2	CASSQEGLGELFF	TGCGCCAGCAGCCAGGAGGGATTAGGGGAGCTGTTTTTT
.	TRBV11-2	few	TRBJ2-2	CASSLGSGGGELFF	TGTGCCAGCAGCCTGGGGAGTGGAGGCGGGGAGCTGTTTTTT
TRBD1	TRBV27	.	TRBJ1-5	CASSPRGAPLDQPQHF	TGTGCCAGCAGTCCCAGGGGGGCCCCTCTGGATCAGCCCCAGCATTTT
.	TRBV5-1	.	TRBJ1-2	CASSLGGAGTGGYTF	TGCGCCAGCAGCTTAGGAGGGGCAGGGACCGGCGGCTACACCTTC
.	TRBV6-1	few	TRBJ1-2	CASSSRGSGYTF	TGTGCCAGCAGTTCCAGGGGCTCGGGCTACACCTTC
.	TRBV4-1	.	TRBJ1-4	CASRTLQGTNEKLFF	TGCGCCAGCAGGACACTACAGGGCACTAATGAAAAACTGTTTTTT
.	TRBV2	once	TRBJ2-6	CASSERGGANVLTF	TGTGCCAGCAGTGAACGGGGTGGGGCCAACGTCCTGACTTTC
.	TRBV5-4	.	TRBJ2-5	CASSLYGGETQYF	TGTGCCAGCAGCTTGTACGGGGGTGAGACCCAGTACTTC
.	TRBV30	.	TRBJ1-4	CAWSGRANEKLFF	TGTGCCTGGAGTGGCCGTGCTAATGAAAAACTGTTTTTT
.	TRBV5-5	.	TRBJ1-2	CASSLEGSYGYTF	TGTGCCAGCAGCTTGGAGGGTTCCTATGGCTACACCTTC
.	TRBV10-3	once	TRBJ2-3	CAISGKRDTDTQYF	TGTGCCATCAGTGGAAAGAGGGACACAGATACGCAGTATTTT
.	TRBV28	.	TRBJ2-7	CASSSPYEQYF	TGTGCCAGCAGTTCCCCGTACGAGCAGTACTTC
.	TRBV18	.	TRBJ2-3	CASSLRQGPTDTQYF	TGTGCCAGCTCCCTTAGGCAAGGGCCCACAGATACGCAGTATTTT
TRBD1	TRBV29-1	.	TRBJ1-1	CSVLDRVRTEAFF	TGCAGCGTGTTGGACAGGGTCCGCACTGAAGCTTTCTTT
.	TRBV7-6	.	TRBJ1-1	CASSLGPGLNTEAFF	TGTGCCAGCAGCTTAGGACCAGGATTGAACACTGAAGCTTTCTTT
TRBD1	TRBV6-6	once	TRBJ2-7	CASSTRTGRYEQYF	TGTGCCAGCAGTACCCGGACAGGGAGGTACGAGCAGTACTTC
TRBD1	TRBV4-1	.	TRBJ1-6	CASSQALTGNSYNSPLHF	TGCGCCAGCAGCCAAGCCCTGACAGGGAACTCCTATAATTCACCCCTCCACTTT
.	TRBV5-1	.	TRBJ2-1	CASSPGPSSSYNEQFF	TGCGCCAGCAGCCCCGGACCATCCTCCTCCTACAATGAGCAGTTCTTC
TRBD1	TRBV7-2	.	TRBJ1-1	CASSQGANTEAFF	TGTGCCAGCAGCCAGGGGGCGAACACTGAAGCTTTCTTT
TRBD2	TRBV7-2	once	TRBJ2-2	CASSLARLAGGAGELFF	TGTGCCAGCAGCTTAGCGCGGCTAGCGGGAGGAGCCGGGGAGCTGTTTTTT
.	TRBV6-5	.	TRBJ2-3	CASSYYGGGTDTQYF	TGTGCCAGCAGTTACTATGGCGGCGGCACAGATACGCAGTATTTT
.	TRBV7-2	.	TRBJ2-7	CASTGDGYEQYF	TGTGCCAGCACCGGGGACGGCTACGAGCAGTACTTC
.	TRBV7-2	.	TRBJ2-1	CASSLDRGALQFF	TGTGCCAGCAGCTTAGACCGCGGGGCCCTTCAGTTCTTC
.	TRBV7-9	few	TRBJ1-1	CASSFSGTEAFF	TGTGCCAGCAGCTTCTCCGGCACTGAAGCTTTCTTT
.	TRBV19	.	TRBJ2-4	CASGQNIQYF	TGTGCCAGTGGTCAAAACATTCAGTACTTC
.	TRBV27	.	TRBJ1-6	CASGTPGFGSPLHF	TGTGCCAGCGGGACCCCGGGCTTTGGTTCACCCCTCCACTTT
.	TRBV19	.	TRBJ2-6	CASIGHFSGANVLTF	TGTGCCAGTATAGGACACTTCTCTGGGGCCAACGTCCTGACTTTC
TRBD1	TRBV9	.	TRBJ1-1	CASSARQGTEAFF	TGTGCCAGCAGCGCGCGACAGGGGACTGAAGCTTTCTTT
TRBD2	TRBV4-3	few	TRBJ2-5	CASSRQGLAETQYF	TGCGCCAGCAGCCGACAGGGACTAGCGGAGACCCAGTACTTC
TRBD1	TRBV18	.	TRBJ1-2	CASSTDRDGYGYTF	TGTGCCAGCTCAACGGACAGGGATGGGTATGGCTACACCTTC
.	TRBV5-6	.	TRBJ1-5	CASSNGQIQPQHF	TGTGCCAGCAGCAACGGACAGATTCAGCCCCAGCATTTT
TRBD1	TRBV11-2	.	TRBJ1-2	CASSSGTGVGYTF	TGTGCCAGCAGCTCCGGGACAGGGGTTGGCTACACCTTC
.	TRBV2	.	TRBJ2-1	CAITRLTGSYNEQFF	TGTGCCATCACTAGACTGACAGGCTCCTACAATGAGCAGTTCTTC
.	TRBV11-2	.	TRBJ2-4	CASSLDGAVAIQYF	TGTGCCAGCAGCTTAGATGGGGCGGTAGCCATTCAGTACTTC
.	TRBV6-5	once	TRBJ2-2	CASIGGGELFF	TGTGCCAGCATCGGGGGCGGGGAGCTGTTTTTT
TRBD1	TRBV19	.	TRBJ1-1	CASRYAGTGDTEAFF	TGTGCCAGTAGGTATGCCGGGACAGGGGATACTGAAGCTTTCTTT
TRBD1	TRBV4-1	.	TRBJ1-5	CASSRGGKQGAQPQHF	TGCGCCAGCAGCCGAGGAGGGAAACAGGGGGCTCAGCCCCAGCATTTT
.	TRBV28	.	TRBJ1-2	CASSLSLGGGYGYTF	TGTGCCAGCAGCCTGTCCCTCGGGGGCGGCTATGGCTACACCTTC
.	TRBV29-1	once	TRBJ2-1	CSVEKTVDLEQFF	TGCAGCGTGGAAAAGACAGTGGACCTTGAGCAGTTCTTC
.	TRBV2	.	TRBJ2-3	CASSSESDTQYF	TGTGCCAGCAGTTCTGAGTCAGATACGCAGTATTTT
.	TRBV18	.	TRBJ1-4	CASSPQGFATNEKLFF	TGTGCCAGCTCACCCCAAGGGTTTGCAACTAATGAAAAACTGTTTTTT
TRBD1	TRBV27	.	TRBJ2-7	CASSFDRDRYEQYF	TGTGCCAGCAGTTTCGACAGGGACCGCTACGAGCAGTACTTC
.	TRBV11-2	.	TRBJ1-2	CASSLGGAFDYGYTF	TGTGCCAGCAGCTTAGGAGGGGCCTTCGACTATGGCTACACCTTC
.	TRBV29-1	.	TRBJ1-4	CSASTGREKLFF	TGCAGCGCGTCAACCGGCCGGGAAAAACTGTTTTTT
TRBD1	TRBV6-6	.	TRBJ1-1	CASSYSDRGPNTEAFF	TGTGCCAGCAGTTACTCAGACAGGGGGCCGAACACTGAAGCTTTCTTT
.	TRBV6-1	.	TRBJ1-1	CASSLGGNTEAFF	TGTGCCAGCAGTCTCGGAGGGAACACTGAAGCTTTCTTT
.	TRBV11-2	once	TRBJ2-3	CASSPQGPSTDTQYF	TGTGCCAGCAGCCCGCAGGGACCCTCCACAGATACGCAGTATTTT
.	TRBV6-5	.	TRBJ2-3	CASSYRVADTQYF	TGTGCCAGCAGTTACCGAGTGGCAGATACGCAGTATTTT